The clone carrying this T cell receptor (beta chain) turned up a few times. Its cognate antigen is unknown. The study built unsorted libraries from 2 million PBMCs kept at -80 C. The sample originates from a study of neurological immune-mediated disorders. Study-wide points: HTLV-1-associated myelopathy displayed the greatest TCR clonal expansion, and multiple sclerosis exhibited the smallest, lower than that of healthy controls.

The cDNA came from 5'RACE with 10-nucleotide random UMIs. TCRdb re-analysed the 5' RACE reads in MiXCR, keeping a single row per CDR3 protein. Found here are 110,000 or so distinct CDR3 sequences, approximately 3.2% of them singletons; the top ten hold over 1%. The V gene lost 4 bases and the J gene lost 2 bases, with 15 bases spanning the gap. The germline CDR1 and CDR2 sequences are GTSNPN and SVGIG (reference sequence). This CDR3 is built from 14 residues. The sample taken for sequencing was PBMCs. V is TRBV30 and J is TRBJ2-7; maybe TRBD1 (5 bases). This sequence originates from a woman in her 30s with multiple sclerosis. CDR3 sequence reads: CAWTIGQGTYEQYF. CDR3 DNA: TGTGCCTGGACAATTGGACAAGGGACCTACGAGCAGTACTTC. The complete variable domain, with remaining parts taken from reference TRBV30 and TRBJ2-7, reads SQTIHQWPATLVQPVGSPLSLECTVEGTSNPNLYWYRQAAGRGLQLLFYSVGIGQISSEVPQNLSASRPQDRQFILSSKKLLLSDSGFYLCAWTIGQGTYEQYFGPGTRLTVT.